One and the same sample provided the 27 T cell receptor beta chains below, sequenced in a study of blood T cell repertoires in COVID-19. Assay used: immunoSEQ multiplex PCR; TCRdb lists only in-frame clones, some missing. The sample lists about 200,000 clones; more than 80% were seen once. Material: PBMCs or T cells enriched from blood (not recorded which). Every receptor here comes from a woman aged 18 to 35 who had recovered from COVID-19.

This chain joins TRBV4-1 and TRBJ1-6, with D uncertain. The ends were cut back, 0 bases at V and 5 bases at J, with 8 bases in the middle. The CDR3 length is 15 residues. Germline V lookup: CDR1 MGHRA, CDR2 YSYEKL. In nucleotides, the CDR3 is TGCGCCAGCAGCCAAGAGAATGCGAATAATTCACCCCTCCACTTT. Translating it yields CASSQENANNSPLHF.

The CDR3 nucleotides read TGTGCCTGGAGTCAACAAACCAATTCACCCCTCCACTTT. Residues: CAWSQQTNSPLHF. The genes are TRBV30 and TRBJ1-6; unclear D gene. The germline V gene has CDR1 GTSNPN and CDR2 SVGIG (reference sequence). The V end was cut by 2 bases, the J end by 7 bases, with 9 bases between. The CDR3 spans 13 residues.

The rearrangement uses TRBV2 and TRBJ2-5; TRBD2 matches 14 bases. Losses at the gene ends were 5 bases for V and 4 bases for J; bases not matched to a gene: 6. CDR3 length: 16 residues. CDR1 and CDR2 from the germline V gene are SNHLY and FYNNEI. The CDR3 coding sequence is TGTGCCAGCAGTATTGGGACTAGCGGGGGTATAGAGACCCAGTACTTC. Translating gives CASSIGTSGGIETQYF.

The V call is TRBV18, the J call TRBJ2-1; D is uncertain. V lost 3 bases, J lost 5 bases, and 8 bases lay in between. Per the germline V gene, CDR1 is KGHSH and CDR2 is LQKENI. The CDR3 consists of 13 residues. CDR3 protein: CASSPHSDNEQFF. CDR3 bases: TGTGCCAGCTCACCCCACAGTGACAATGAGCAGTTCTTC.

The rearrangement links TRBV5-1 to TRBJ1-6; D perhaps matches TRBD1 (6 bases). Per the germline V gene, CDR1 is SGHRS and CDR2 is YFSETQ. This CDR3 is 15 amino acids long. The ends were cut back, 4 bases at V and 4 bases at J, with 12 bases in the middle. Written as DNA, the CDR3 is TGCGCCAGCAGCCCCGGGACACCTTATAATTCACCCCTCCACTTT. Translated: CASSPGTPYNSPLHF.

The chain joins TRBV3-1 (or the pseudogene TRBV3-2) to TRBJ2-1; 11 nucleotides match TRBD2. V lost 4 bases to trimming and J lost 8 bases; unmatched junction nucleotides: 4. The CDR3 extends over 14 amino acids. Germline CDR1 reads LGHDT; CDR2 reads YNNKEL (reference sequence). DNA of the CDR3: TGTGCCAGCAGCCCCTGGACTAGCGGGCATGAGCAGTTCTTC. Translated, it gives CASSPWTSGHEQFF.

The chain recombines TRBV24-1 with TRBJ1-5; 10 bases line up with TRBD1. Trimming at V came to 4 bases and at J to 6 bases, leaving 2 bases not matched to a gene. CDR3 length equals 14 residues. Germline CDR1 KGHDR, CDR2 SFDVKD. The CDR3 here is CATSDGDRGQPQHF. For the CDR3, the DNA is TGTGCCACCAGTGACGGGGACAGGGGTCAGCCCCAGCATTTT.

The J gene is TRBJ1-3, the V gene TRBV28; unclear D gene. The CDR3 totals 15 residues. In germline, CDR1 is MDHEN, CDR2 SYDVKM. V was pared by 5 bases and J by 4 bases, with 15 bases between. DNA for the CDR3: TGTGCCAGCAGTCCCTTACAACAGACGGGAAACACCATATATTTT. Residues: CASSPLQQTGNTIYF. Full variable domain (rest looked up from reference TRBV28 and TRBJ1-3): DVKVTQSSRYLVKRTGEKVFLECVQDMDHENMFWYRQDPGLGLRLIYFSYDVKMKEKGDIPEGYSVSREKKERFSLILESASTNQTSMYLCASSPLQQTGNTIYFGEGSWLTVV.

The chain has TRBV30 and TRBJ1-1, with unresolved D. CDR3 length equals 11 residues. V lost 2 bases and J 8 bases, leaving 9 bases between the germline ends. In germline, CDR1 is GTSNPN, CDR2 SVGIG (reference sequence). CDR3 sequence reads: CAWSPNREAFF. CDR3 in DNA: TGTGCCTGGAGTCCTAACCGGGAAGCTTTCTTT.

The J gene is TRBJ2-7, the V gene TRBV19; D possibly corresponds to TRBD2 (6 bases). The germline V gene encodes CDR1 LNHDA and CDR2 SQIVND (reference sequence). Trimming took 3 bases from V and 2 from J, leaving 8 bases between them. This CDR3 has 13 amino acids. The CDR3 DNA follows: TGTGCCAGTAGTATGGGACTGGCCTACGAGCAGTACTTC. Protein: CASSMGLAYEQYF.

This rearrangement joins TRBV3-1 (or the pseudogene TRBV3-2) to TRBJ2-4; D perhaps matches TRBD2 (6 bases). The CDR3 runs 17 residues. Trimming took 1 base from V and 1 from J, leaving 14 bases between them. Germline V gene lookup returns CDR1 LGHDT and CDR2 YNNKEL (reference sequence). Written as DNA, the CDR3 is TGTGCCAGCAGCCAAGCCGGACTATACCCTGCCAAAAACATTCAGTACTTC. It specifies CASSQAGLYPAKNIQYF.

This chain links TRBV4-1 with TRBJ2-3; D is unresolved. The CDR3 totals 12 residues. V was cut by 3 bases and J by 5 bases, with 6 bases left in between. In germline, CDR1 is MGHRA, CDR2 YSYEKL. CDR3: CASSHGEDTQYF. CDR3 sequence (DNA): TGCGCCAGCAGCCATGGAGAAGATACGCAGTATTTT.

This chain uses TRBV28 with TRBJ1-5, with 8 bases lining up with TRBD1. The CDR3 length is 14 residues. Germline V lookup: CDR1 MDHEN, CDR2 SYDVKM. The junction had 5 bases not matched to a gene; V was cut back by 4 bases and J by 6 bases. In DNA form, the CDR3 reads TGTGCCAGCAGTTGGACAGGGAGAGGTCAGCCCCAGCATTTT. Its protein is CASSWTGRGQPQHF.

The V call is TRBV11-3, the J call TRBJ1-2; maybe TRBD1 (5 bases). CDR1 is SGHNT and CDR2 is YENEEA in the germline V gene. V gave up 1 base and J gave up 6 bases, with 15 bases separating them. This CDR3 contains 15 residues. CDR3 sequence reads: CASSLVGQCGNGYTF. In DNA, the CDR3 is TGTGCCAGCAGCTTAGTGGGGCAGTGCGGGAATGGCTACACCTTC.

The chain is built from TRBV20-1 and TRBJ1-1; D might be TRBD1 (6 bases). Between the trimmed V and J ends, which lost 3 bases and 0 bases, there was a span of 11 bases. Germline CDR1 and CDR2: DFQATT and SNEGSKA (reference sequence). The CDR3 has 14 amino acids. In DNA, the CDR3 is TGCAGTGCTAGTACGGGACACCTGAACACTGAAGCTTTCTTT. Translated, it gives CSASTGHLNTEAFF.

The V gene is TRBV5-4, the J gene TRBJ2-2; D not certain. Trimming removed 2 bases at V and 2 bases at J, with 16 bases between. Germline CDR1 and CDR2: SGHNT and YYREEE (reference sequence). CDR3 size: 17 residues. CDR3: CASSFRRLAPNTGELFF. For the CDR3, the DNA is TGTGCCAGCAGCTTTCGACGACTTGCTCCAAACACCGGGGAGCTGTTTTTT.

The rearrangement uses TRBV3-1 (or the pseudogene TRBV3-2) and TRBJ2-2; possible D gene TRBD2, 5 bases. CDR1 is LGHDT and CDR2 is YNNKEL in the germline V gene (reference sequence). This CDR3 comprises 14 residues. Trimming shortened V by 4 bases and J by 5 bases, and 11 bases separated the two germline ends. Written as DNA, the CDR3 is TGTGCCAGCAGCCCCCCTGGAGGAACCGGGGAGCTGTTTTTT. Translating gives CASSPPGGTGELFF.

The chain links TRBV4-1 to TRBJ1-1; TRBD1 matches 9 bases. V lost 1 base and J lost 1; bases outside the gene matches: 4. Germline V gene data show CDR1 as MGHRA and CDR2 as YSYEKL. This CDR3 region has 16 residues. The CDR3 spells CASSQATGGGNTEAFF. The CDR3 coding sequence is TGCGCCAGCAGCCAAGCTACAGGGGGCGGGAACACTGAAGCTTTCTTT.

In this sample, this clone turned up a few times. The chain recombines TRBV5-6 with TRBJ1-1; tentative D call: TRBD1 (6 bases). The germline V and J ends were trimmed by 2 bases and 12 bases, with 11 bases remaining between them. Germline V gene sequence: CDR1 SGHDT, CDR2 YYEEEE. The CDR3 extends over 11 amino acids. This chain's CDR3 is CASSFDRTTFF. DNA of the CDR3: TGTGCCAGCAGCTTTGACAGGACGACTTTCTTT.

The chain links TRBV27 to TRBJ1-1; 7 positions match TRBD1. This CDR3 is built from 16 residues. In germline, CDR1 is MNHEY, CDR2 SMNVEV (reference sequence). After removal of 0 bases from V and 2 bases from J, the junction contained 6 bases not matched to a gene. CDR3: CASSLSLGTANTEAFF. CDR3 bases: TGTGCCAGCAGTTTATCCCTCGGGACAGCAAACACTGAAGCTTTCTTT.

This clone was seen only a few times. CDR3 sequence reads: CASRARVISYEQYF. DNA of the CDR3: TGTGCCAGCAGGGCCAGGGTTATCTCCTACGAGCAGTACTTC. The chain combines TRBV6-5 with TRBJ2-7; weak D call: TRBD1 (5 bases). Trimming shortened V by 6 bases and J by 0 bases, and 12 bases separated the two germline ends. Germline values: CDR1 MNHEY, CDR2 SVGAGI. The CDR3 sequence is 14 residues long.

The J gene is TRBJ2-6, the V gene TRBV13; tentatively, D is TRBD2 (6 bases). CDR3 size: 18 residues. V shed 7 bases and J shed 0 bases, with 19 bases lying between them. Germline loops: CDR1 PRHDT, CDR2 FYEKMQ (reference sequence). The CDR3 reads CASTLVPVGGSGANVLTF. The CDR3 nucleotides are TGTGCCAGCACCCTCGTCCCCGTGGGGGGCTCTGGGGCCAACGTCCTGACTTTC.

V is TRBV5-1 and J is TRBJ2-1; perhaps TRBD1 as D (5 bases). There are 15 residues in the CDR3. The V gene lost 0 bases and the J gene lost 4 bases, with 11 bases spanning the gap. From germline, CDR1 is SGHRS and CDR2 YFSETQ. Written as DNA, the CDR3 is TGCGCCAGCAGCTTGGATCAGGGCACTTACAATGAGCAGTTCTTC. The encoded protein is CASSLDQGTYNEQFF.

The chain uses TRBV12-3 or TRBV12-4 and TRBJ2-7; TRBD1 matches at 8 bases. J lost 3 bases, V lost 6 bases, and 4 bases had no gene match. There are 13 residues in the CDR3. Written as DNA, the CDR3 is TGTGCCAGCAGAAGGACAGGGAGCTACGAGCAGTACTTC. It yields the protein CASRRTGSYEQYF.

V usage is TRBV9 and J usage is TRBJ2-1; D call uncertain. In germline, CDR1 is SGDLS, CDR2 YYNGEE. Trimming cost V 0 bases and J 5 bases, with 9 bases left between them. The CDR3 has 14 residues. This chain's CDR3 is CASSVGAVHNEQFF. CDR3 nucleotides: TGTGCCAGCAGCGTAGGGGCAGTACACAATGAGCAGTTCTTC.

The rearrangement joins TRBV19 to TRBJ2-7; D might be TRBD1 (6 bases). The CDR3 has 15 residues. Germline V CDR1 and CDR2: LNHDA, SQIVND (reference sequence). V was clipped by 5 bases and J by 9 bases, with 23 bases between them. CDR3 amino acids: CASSPRRGQHVMQYF. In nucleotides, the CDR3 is TGTGCCAGTAGTCCTCGTAGGGGACAACACGTTATGCAGTACTTC. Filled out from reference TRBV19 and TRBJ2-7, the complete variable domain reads DGGITQSPKYLFRKEGQNVTLSCEQNLNHDAMYWYRQDPGQGLRLIYYSQIVNDFQKGDIAEGYSVSREKKESFPLTVTSAQKNPTAFYLCASSPRRGQHVMQYFGPGTRLTVT.

The CDR3 nucleotides read TGTGCCAGCAGTTTAACCAAGGGTATCAGGGAGACTAGCGGAGGCACAGATACGCAGTATTTT. Translating it yields CASSLTKGIRETSGGTDTQYF. The chain uses TRBV28 and TRBJ2-3; 9 bases agree with TRBD2. The CDR3 has 21 amino acids. Germline assignment: CDR1 MDHEN and CDR2 SYDVKM. Trimming cost V 2 bases and J 1 base; bases outside gene matches: 19. The whole variable domain, filled in from reference TRBV28 and TRBJ2-3, reads DVKVTQSSRYLVKRTGEKVFLECVQDMDHENMFWYRQDPGLGLRLIYFSYDVKMKEKGDIPEGYSVSREKKERFSLILESASTNQTSMYLCASSLTKGIRETSGGTDTQYFGPGTRLTVL.